A selection of T cell receptor beta chains follows, all from one sample in a study of beta chain features in type 1 diabetes. Profiled with immunoSEQ multiplex PCR; TCRdb holds only in-frame clones, not every one. Of more than 100,000 clones in the sample, around 9% are singletons; the top ten hold roughly 0.75%. The sample consisted of central memory CD4+ T cells from blood. The source is a man aged 25-45 years with type 1 diabetes. Each CDR3 is given with its conserved first and last residue.

CDR3aa	v_gene	j_gene
CASRTLVGGNEQFF	TRBV6-1	TRBJ2-1
CASSWTGSNSPLHF	TRBV6-5	TRBJ1-6
CASRGTGGDEQYF	TRBV5-1	TRBJ2-7
CAWAGTRVGGYTF	TRBV30	TRBJ1-2
CASSLRGRPNGSGNTIYF	TRBV27	TRBJ1-3
CASSQDRANGGYTF	TRBV5-4	TRBJ1-2
CASSVGGFTGYTF	TRBV9	TRBJ1-2
CASSQDLSGANVLTF	TRBV4-3	TRBJ2-6
CASGQGVDSPLHF	TRBV6-6	TRBJ1-6
CSVEQGQQNTEAFF	TRBV29-1	TRBJ1-1
CASSLGPSGYNEQFF	TRBV5-1	TRBJ2-1
CASSGRIAGGYNEQFF	TRBV5-1	TRBJ2-1
CASSDANRVGVDIQYF	TRBV2	TRBJ2-4
CASAIAGASDTQYF	TRBV11-2	TRBJ2-3
CASRKTVNTEAFF	TRBV7-2	TRBJ1-1
CSGQNTEAFF	TRBV29-1	TRBJ1-1
CATSRDRTQPQHF	TRBV15	TRBJ1-5
CASSTPPGEAFF	TRBV6-5	TRBJ1-1
CASSRRGQETQYF	TRBV7-2	TRBJ2-5
CASRETGDYGYTF	TRBV6-1	TRBJ1-2
CASSPPGTSPDTQYF	TRBV11-2	TRBJ2-3
CASSYSPGANYGYTF	TRBV5-1	TRBJ1-2
CASSMGPNSPLHF	TRBV7-3	TRBJ1-6
CASSSGGEETQYF	TRBV28	TRBJ2-5
CASKQGHTGNTIYF	TRBV2	TRBJ1-3
CAWSRWTGQRIEAFF	TRBV30	TRBJ1-1
CASSPGQGSYNEQFF	TRBV18	TRBJ2-1
CSVDWRPSLPWEKLFF	TRBV29-1	TRBJ1-4
CSANRGTEAFF	TRBV20-1	TRBJ1-1
CAISFRASGNTIYF	TRBV10-3	TRBJ1-3
CASSLGQLTGELFF	TRBV5-4	TRBJ2-2
CASSQDRGSGGATQYF	TRBV4-1	TRBJ2-3
CASSSSWTDTQYF	TRBV7-9	TRBJ2-3
CASSVGVLAGDDAVETQYF	TRBV9	TRBJ2-5
CASRPGHSYSNQPQHF	TRBV27	TRBJ1-5
CASSFLGGNNEQYF	TRBV7-8	TRBJ2-7
CASSPGGANQETQYF	TRBV5-4	TRBJ2-5
CASSIFSGSSYNEQFF	TRBV19	TRBJ2-1
CASSQDPPGAGGTGELFF	TRBV4-3	TRBJ2-2
CASTQDRGTEGYTF	TRBV2	TRBJ1-2
CASSYTDTQYF	TRBV14	TRBJ2-3
CASSAPDSLNSPLHF	TRBV25-1	TRBJ1-6
CASSVGLAGPPSYNEQFF	TRBV9	TRBJ2-1
CASSSALLDRGEQYF	TRBV27	TRBJ2-7
CASSVGATSSYEQYF	TRBV9	TRBJ2-7
CSVVGTGYNEQFF	TRBV29-1	TRBJ2-1
CASSLSGANNEQFF	TRBV5-1	TRBJ2-1
CASNLNRGQANAKNIQYF	TRBV28	TRBJ2-4
CASSERTENQPQHF	TRBV2	TRBJ1-5
CASSAGQGLSSYEQYF	TRBV27	TRBJ2-7
CASSLDRADTEAFF	TRBV5-1	TRBJ1-1
CASSLDLSGEQFF	TRBV11-1	TRBJ2-1
CASSPQGYGYTF	TRBV2	TRBJ1-2
CASSLNRVWGQYF	TRBV7-2	TRBJ2-7
CASSSERGGWTGELFF	TRBV28	TRBJ2-2
CASSPLNRNSGVYEQYF	TRBV11-2	TRBJ2-7
CASSDAGEAMETQYF	TRBV28	TRBJ2-5